A selection of T cell receptor beta chains follows, all from one sample in a study of blood T cell repertoires in COVID-19. TCRdb's table, derived via immunoSEQ multiplex PCR, lists solely in-frame clones and lacks some. The repertoire holds around 470,000 clones, with roughly 91% as singletons. Source material: PBMCs or T cells enriched from blood (not recorded which). The receptors were gathered from a man aged 18 to 29 who had recovered from COVID-19. Both conserved end residues are part of each CDR3. A D gene is named only where the DNA matches it firmly. Size tells how often a clone was seen (once, few, many) or the class of an expanded clone, and some rows leave it out.

d_gene,abundance,j_gene,v_gene,CDR3aa,CDR3nt
.,once,TRBJ1-2,TRBV29-1,CSVEDLGRGNYGYTF,TGCAGCGTTGAAGATCTGGGGAGGGGCAACTATGGCTACACCTTC
TRBD2,.,TRBJ2-7,TRBV5-4,CASRGPGTSLEEQYF,TGTGCCAGCAGAGGTCCCGGGACTAGTTTAGAAGAGCAGTACTTC
TRBD1,.,TRBJ1-5,TRBV12-5,CASGLVQKDRKNQPQHF,TGTGCTAGTGGTTTGGTACAAAAGGACAGGAAAAATCAGCCCCAGCATTTT
TRBD1,.,TRBJ1-1,TRBV11-2,CASSGMRQGNTEAFF,TGTGCCAGCAGCGGCATGCGACAGGGGAACACTGAAGCTTTCTTT
TRBD1,.,TRBJ2-1,TRBV10-2,CASRDRGKAEQFF,TGCGCCAGCAGGGACAGGGGAAAGGCTGAGCAGTTCTTC
.,.,TRBJ2-3,TRBV9,CASSAQTADTQYF,TGTGCCAGCAGCGCGCAGACTGCAGATACGCAGTATTTT
.,.,TRBJ1-6,TRBV12-5,CASGWDNLGSSPLHF,TGTGCTAGTGGTTGGGACAACCTAGGGAGTTCACCCCTCCACTTT
.,.,TRBJ1-1,TRBV7-8,CASSANLGPDTEAFF,TGTGCCAGCAGCGCAAATCTAGGCCCCGACACTGAAGCTTTCTTT
TRBD1,.,TRBJ1-5,TRBV19,CASSMRGQRYQPQHF,TGTGCCAGTAGTATGAGGGGACAGAGATATCAGCCCCAGCATTTT
.,.,TRBJ2-7,TRBV19,CASSIGGSYEQYF,TGTGCCAGTAGTATCGGTGGGAGTTACGAGCAGTACTTC
.,.,TRBJ1-1,TRBV5-5,CASSLQGNTEAFF,TGTGCCAGCAGCTTGCAGGGGAACACTGAAGCTTTCTTT
.,.,TRBJ2-5,TRBV27,CASSPEETQYF,TGTGCCAGCAGTCCCGAAGAGACCCAGTACTTC
TRBD2,.,TRBJ2-1,TRBV6-5,CASSYSTSGRYNEQFF,TGTGCCAGCAGTTACTCGACTAGCGGGCGCTACAATGAGCAGTTCTTC
TRBD2,.,TRBJ2-3,TRBV19,CASSIPRRASGNTDTQYF,TGTGCCAGTAGTATTCCACGTAGGGCTAGCGGGAACACAGATACGCAGTATTTT
.,once,TRBJ2-3,TRBV3-1/TRBV3-2,CASSQSSSSTDTQYF,TGTGCCAGCAGCCAGTCGAGCTCTAGCACAGATACGCAGTATTTT
TRBD2,.,TRBJ2-2,TRBV9,CASSVIAGGTGELFF,TGTGCCAGCAGCGTAATAGCGGGAGGAACCGGGGAGCTGTTTTTT
.,.,TRBJ2-2,TRBV10-1,CASRYSDTGELFF,TGCGCCAGCAGATACTCGGACACCGGGGAGCTGTTTTTT
TRBD1,.,TRBJ1-2,TRBV5-1,CASSFDRDYGYTF,TGCGCCAGCAGCTTCGACAGGGACTATGGCTACACCTTC
.,.,TRBJ1-6,TRBV2,CASRPLNSGGGPLHF,TGTGCCAGCAGGCCCTTAAATTCGGGGGGTGGCCCCCTCCACTTT
TRBD1,once,TRBJ1-5,TRBV19,CASTRTGDGNQPQHF,TGTGCCAGTACCCGGACAGGGGATGGCAATCAGCCCCAGCATTTT
.,.,TRBJ1-2,TRBV10-2,CASSRPQGTIEAF,TGCGCCAGCAGTCGTCCTCAGGGGACTATTGAGGCCTTC
TRBD1,.,TRBJ1-1,TRBV11-3,CASSLVTGVSNTEAFF,TGTGCCAGCAGCTTAGTGACAGGGGTCTCAAACACTGAAGCTTTCTTT
.,.,TRBJ1-1,TRBV18,CASSPGPDFGAFF,TGTGCCAGCTCACCAGGGCCGGATTTTGGAGCTTTCTTT
.,once,TRBJ2-1,TRBV19,CASSIGGGINEQFF,TGTGCCAGTAGTATAGGAGGCGGGATCAATGAGCAGTTCTTC